The 32 T cell receptor beta chains below all came from one sample that was sequenced in a study of human T cells and chemical hapten exposure. The time point is: pre-sensitization, week 0. Treatment denoted: therapeutic diphenylcyclopropenone sensitization with weekly scalp DPC. Unfractionated whole blood was the source of the extracted total RNA. TCRdb redid the calling of the RACE reads with MiXCR, one entry per CDR3 protein. Of approximately 52,000 distinct CDR3 sequences detected, roughly 9% appear once; the ten largest clones hold approximately 10%. The sequencing here drew on whole blood, taken in connection with sensitization to the hapten diphenylcyclopropenone (DPC). Receptors originate from a woman in her twenties or thirties with alopecia areata. Some clones in this sample may be carry-over from other donors' samples.

The chain joins TRBV4-1 to TRBJ1-6; D may be TRBD1 (5 bases). CDR3 length: 16 residues. V lost 0 bases, J lost 6 bases, and 12 bases lay in between. Germline V gene data show CDR1 as MGHRA and CDR2 as YSYEKL. CDR3 protein: CASSQDGAGPNSPLHF. As DNA, the CDR3 is TGCGCCAGCAGCCAAGATGGGGCGGGGCCTAATTCACCCCTCCACTTT.

This clonotype was counted between two and nine times. V is TRBV27 and J is TRBJ1-6; no clear D. The CDR3 length is 15 residues. Germline loops: CDR1 MNHEY, CDR2 SMNVEV (reference sequence). Trimming left V 4 bases short and J 3 bases short, with 10 bases between. In nucleotides, the CDR3 is TGTGCCAGCAGTTCAAACCAGGTCTATAATTCACCCCTCCACTTT. Residues: CASSSNQVYNSPLHF.

The J gene is TRBJ2-7, the V gene TRBV12-3 or TRBV12-4; no reliable D call. Trimming shortened V by 3 bases and J by 5 bases, and 8 bases separated the two germline ends. The CDR3 is 12 residues long. The CDR3 nucleotides are TGTGCCAGCAGTTTTTTTCAGGACGAGCAGTACTTC. It codes for CASSFFQDEQYF.

The chain employs TRBV5-4 and TRBJ2-5; D gene uncertain. Between the trimmed V and J ends, which lost 0 bases and 3 bases, there was a span of 9 bases. CDR3 length equals 14 residues. Germline CDR1 SGHNT, CDR2 YYREEE (reference sequence). The CDR3, as DNA: TGTGCCAGCAGCTTGGTGTCGTCTGAAGAGACCCAGTACTTC. Its protein product is CASSLVSSEETQYF.

This clonotype came up a few times. The rearrangement joins TRBV5-1 to TRBJ2-5, with 8 bases aligning to TRBD2. J lost 1 base, V lost 4 bases, and 6 bases had no gene match. The length of the CDR3 is 15 residues. Germline V CDR1 and CDR2: SGHRS, YFSETQ. The CDR3 sequence is CASSPELAVQETQYF. The CDR3 nucleotides are TGCGCCAGCAGCCCCGAACTAGCGGTCCAAGAGACCCAGTACTTC.

This clonotype showed up just a few times. The chain uses TRBV7-8 and TRBJ1-5; 7 nucleotides line up with TRBD1. Looked up from germline, CDR1 is SGHVS and CDR2 is FQNEAQ. With 3 bases clipped from V and 1 base from J, the junction kept 6 bases outside the gene matches. The CDR3 contains 16 residues. This chain's CDR3 is CASSFQTGSSNQPQHF. DNA of the CDR3: TGTGCCAGCAGCTTTCAGACAGGGTCGAGCAATCAGCCCCAGCATTTT.

The chain employs TRBV7-2 and TRBJ1-1; D is uncertain. The ends were cut back, 5 bases at V and 3 bases at J, with 16 bases in the middle. Per germline, CDR1 SGHTA and CDR2 FQGNSA. This CDR3 region has 15 residues. In nucleotides, the CDR3 is TGTGCCAGCAGCCGCACGCGGACTGCCTACACTGAAGCTTTCTTT. It specifies CASSRTRTAYTEAFF.

The rearrangement joins TRBV6-6 to TRBJ2-5; 7 bases are a match to TRBD1. Germline values: CDR1 MNHNY, CDR2 SVGAGI (reference sequence). The CDR3 runs to 14 residues. J lost 9 bases, V lost 0 bases, and 7 bases had no gene match. In DNA form, the CDR3 reads TGTGCCAGCAGTTACTCCGACAGGGAATACGCCCAGTACTTC. Its translation: CASSYSDREYAQYF.

This clonotype was observed a handful of times. This chain links TRBV12-3 or TRBV12-4 with TRBJ2-7; maybe TRBD1 (5 bases). V lost 4 bases, J lost 1 base, and 14 bases lay in between. This CDR3 contains 15 residues. The CDR3 bases are TGTGCCAGCAGTTGGGGCGGCCCCCCGTCCTACGAGCAGTACTTC. Amino acids: CASSWGGPPSYEQYF.

There are a few counts of this clonotype. The chain recombines TRBV12-3 or TRBV12-4 with TRBJ1-1; 10 bases are a match to TRBD1. CDR3 length equals 13 residues. Trimming at V came to 7 bases and at J to 4 bases, leaving 3 bases not matched to a gene. As DNA, the CDR3 is TGTGCCAGCACCCGGACAGGGGGCACTGAAGCTTTCTTT. It translates to CASTRTGGTEAFF.

This clonotype appeared many times. This rearrangement joins TRBV6-5 to TRBJ1-1; D remains unclear. Germline V lookup: CDR1 MNHEY, CDR2 SVGAGI. This CDR3 is built from 12 residues. V shed 2 bases and J shed 9 bases, with 10 bases lying between them. The CDR3 spells CASSYNGDKAFF. CDR3 nucleotides: TGTGCCAGCAGTTACAATGGGGATAAAGCTTTCTTT.

This clonotype was recorded at least ten times. The chain is built from TRBV29-1 and TRBJ2-3; no clear D. The CDR3 runs 11 residues. Germline assignment: CDR1 SQVTM and CDR2 ANQGSEA. CDR3 sequence (DNA): TGCAAAGTGGGGATCACAGATACGCAGTATTTT. Translation gives CKVGITDTQYF.

This clonotype was seen a handful of times. The chain uses TRBV5-6 and TRBJ2-6; 7 positions agree with TRBD1. V lost 2 bases to trimming and J lost 0 bases; unmatched junction nucleotides: 2. The CDR3 length is 16 residues. Germline CDR1 reads SGHDT; CDR2 reads YYEEEE. The CDR3: CASSLQGSSGANVLTF. For the CDR3, the DNA is TGTGCCAGCAGCTTACAGGGGAGCTCTGGGGCCAACGTCCTGACTTTC. Supplemented by reference TRBV5-6 and TRBJ2-6, the full variable domain reads DAGVTQSPTHLIKTRGQQVTLRCSPKSGHDTVSWYQQALGQGPQFIFQYYEEEERQRGNFPDRFSGHQFPNYSSELNVNALLLGDSALYLCASSLQGSSGANVLTFGAGSRLTVL.

This clonotype was detected many times. The CDR3 region is CSAEPPDTQYF. The DNA for the CDR3 is TGCAGTGCTGAGCCCCCAGATACGCAGTATTTT. This sequence joins TRBV20-1 and TRBJ2-3; D not resolved. This CDR3 is 11 amino acids long. Germline CDR1 is DFQATT and CDR2 is SNEGSKA (reference sequence). V shed 5 bases and J shed 4 bases, with 7 bases lying between them.

This clonotype was seen repeatedly, ten times or more. V gene TRBV27 combines with J gene TRBJ1-5, with 7 bases lining up with TRBD1. Germline V lookup: CDR1 MNHEY, CDR2 SMNVEV (reference sequence). The CDR3 totals 14 residues. Trimming took 4 bases from V and 4 from J; bases not matched to a gene: 4. The CDR3 nucleotides read TGTGCCAGCAGTTCCGGGACAGTAAATCAGCCCCAGCATTTT. Amino acid sequence: CASSSGTVNQPQHF.

The J gene is TRBJ2-3, the V gene TRBV28, with 10 bases aligning to TRBD2. Trimming took 8 bases from V and 1 from J; bases not matched to a gene: 6. CDR1 MDHEN and CDR2 SYDVKM come from the germline V gene. The CDR3 extends over 15 amino acids. The CDR3 spells CASSRLAGGTDTQYF. CDR3 nucleotide sequence: TGTGCCAGCTCGCGCCTAGCGGGGGGCACAGATACGCAGTATTTT.

The sample holds a few counts of this clonotype. This chain uses TRBV4-1 with TRBJ2-7; maybe TRBD2 (6 bases). The CDR3 contains 14 residues. Germline CDR1 reads MGHRA; CDR2 reads YSYEKL. Between the trimmed V and J ends, which lost 3 bases and 1 base, there was a span of 10 bases. The CDR3 protein is CASSHSGESYEQYF. The CDR3 nucleotides are TGCGCCAGCAGCCACTCGGGGGAGTCCTACGAGCAGTACTTC.

The chain combines TRBV20-1 with TRBJ1-4, with unresolved D. The germline CDR1 and CDR2 sequences are DFQATT and SNEGSKA (reference sequence). V lost 3 bases to trimming and J lost 4 bases, with 6 bases between them. This CDR3 has 12 amino acids. The CDR3 is CSARADNEKLFF. In nucleotides, the CDR3 is TGCAGTGCTAGGGCCGATAATGAAAAACTGTTTTTT.

The rearrangement links TRBV7-3 to TRBJ2-7; the D is unclear. V shed 4 bases and J shed 3 bases, with 10 bases lying between them. The CDR3 covers 13 residues. Per germline, CDR1 SGHTA and CDR2 FQGTGA. In DNA, the CDR3 is TGTGCCAGCAGCTCCGGTCGTGACTACGAGCAGTACTTC. Translated: CASSSGRDYEQYF.

There are a few counts of this clonotype. The CDR3 spells CASSLTENYEQYF. For the CDR3, the DNA is TGTGCCAGCAGCCTGACAGAGAACTACGAGCAGTACTTC. The chain has TRBV6-2 or TRBV6-3 and TRBJ2-7; D perhaps matches TRBD1 (5 bases). Trimming took off 6 bases at V and 3 bases at J, with 12 bases between the two ends. This CDR3 comprises 13 residues. Germline lookup yields CDR1 MNHEY and CDR2 SVGEGT.

This clonotype was detected only a few times. The genes are TRBV7-2 and TRBJ2-3; 10 positions agree with TRBD1. V was pared by 4 bases and J by 4 bases, with 2 bases of the junction left unmatched. CDR3 size: 14 residues. Germline V gives CDR1 SGHTA, CDR2 FQGNSA. CDR3 coding DNA: TGTGCCAGCAGCTGGGGACAGGGGCCAGATACGCAGTATTTT. Translated, it gives CASSWGQGPDTQYF.

CDR3 coding DNA: TGCAGCGTTTATTACCCGACAGGGGGGGATGGCTACACCTTC. It translates to CSVYYPTGGDGYTF. The gene calls are TRBV29-1 and TRBJ1-2; 9 bases agree with TRBD1. Unmatched junction bases numbered 10, after V lost 5 bases and J lost 6 bases. The CDR3 runs to 14 residues. Germline lookup yields CDR1 SQVTM and CDR2 ANQGSEA. The full variable domain, in which reference TRBV29-1 and TRBJ1-2 provide the parts outside the CDR3, is SAVISQKPSRDICQRGTSLTIQCQVDSQVTMMFWYRQQPGQSLTLIATANQGSEATYESGFVIDKFPISRPNLTFSTLTVSNMSPEDSSIYLCSVYYPTGGDGYTFGSGTRLTVV.

This clonotype was counted at least ten times. The J gene is TRBJ1-1, the V gene TRBV19; D gene uncertain. Trimming left V 6 bases short and J 2 bases short, with 7 bases between. The CDR3 loop spans 12 amino acids. Germline CDR1 LNHDA, CDR2 SQIVND (reference sequence). CDR3 coding DNA: TGTGCCAGTAGGGATCTCAACACTGAAGCTTTCTTT. As protein: CASRDLNTEAFF.

The genes are TRBV5-1 and TRBJ2-3; D is undetermined. The V and J ends lost 2 bases and 4 bases respectively, with 5 bases between them. Per germline, CDR1 SGHRS and CDR2 YFSETQ. The CDR3 length is 12 residues. Here the CDR3 DNA reads TGCGCCAGCAGCTTATGGGCAGATACGCAGTATTTT. Its protein product is CASSLWADTQYF.

V is TRBV29-1 and J is TRBJ2-5; 12 bases line up with TRBD1. This CDR3 comprises 14 residues. Germline V gene lookup returns CDR1 SQVTM and CDR2 ANQGSEA. V gave up 7 bases and J gave up 5 bases; unmatched junction bases: 8. Here the CDR3 reads CSGSGTGGRETQYF. Here the CDR3 DNA reads TGCAGCGGATCCGGGACAGGGGGCAGGGAGACCCAGTACTTC.

V is TRBV12-3 or TRBV12-4 and J is TRBJ1-5; possibly TRBD1 for D (6 bases). The CDR3 is 14 amino acids. Trimming pared 7 bases from V and 2 bases from J, leaving 12 bases between. CDR3 nucleotide sequence: TGTGCCAGCATGGAACAGGGAGGCAATCAGCCCCAGCATTTT. The encoded protein is CASMEQGGNQPQHF.

The chain joins TRBV7-8 to TRBJ2-7; D gene uncertain. The ends were cut back, 5 bases at V and 1 base at J, with 9 bases in the middle. The CDR3 is 13 residues long. The germline gives CDR1 SGHVS, CDR2 FQNEAQ. The DNA for the CDR3 is TGTGCCAGCAGCCTGGCCGCTTCCTACGAGCAGTACTTC. The encoded protein is CASSLAASYEQYF.

This chain uses TRBV4-1 with TRBJ2-3; D assignment may be TRBD1 or TRBD2 (6 bases each). Germline CDR1 is MGHRA and CDR2 is YSYEKL. CDR3 length equals 16 residues. The germline V and J ends were trimmed by 0 bases and 9 bases, with 19 bases remaining between them. The CDR3 region is CASSQDRGVPSATQYF. CDR3 nucleotide sequence: TGCGCCAGCAGCCAAGATAGGGGGGTCCCGTCTGCCACGCAGTATTTT.

V gene TRBV7-9 combines with J gene TRBJ2-7; 7 bases line up with TRBD1. Germline CDR1 reads SEHNR; CDR2 reads FQNEAQ (reference sequence). Trimming cost V 5 bases and J 1 base; bases outside gene matches: 5. This CDR3 region has 14 residues. The DNA for the CDR3 is TGTGCCAGCAGCCCAACGGGACAGTCCTACGAGCAGTACTTC. It yields the protein CASSPTGQSYEQYF. Combining the CDR3 with reference TRBV7-9 and TRBJ2-7 gives the whole variable domain DTGVSQNPRHKITKRGQNVTFRCDPISEHNRLYWYRQTLGQGPEFLTYFQNEAQLEKSRLLSDRFSAERPKGSFSTLEIQRTEQGDSAMYLCASSPTGQSYEQYFGPGTRLTVT.

In this sample, this clonotype turned up a few times. The V and J genes are TRBV20-1 and TRBJ2-3; D is possibly TRBD1 (5 bases). Trimming removed 3 bases from V and 0 bases from J, with 22 bases in between. Germline values: CDR1 DFQATT, CDR2 SNEGSKA (reference sequence). The CDR3 spans 18 residues. The CDR3: CSARTVPGQGDSTDTQYF. The DNA for the CDR3 is TGCAGTGCTAGGACCGTCCCTGGCCAAGGGGATAGCACAGATACGCAGTATTTT.

The chain combines TRBV5-1 with TRBJ2-3, with D hard to call. There are 14 residues in the CDR3. Deletions cut 0 bases from V and 3 bases from J, with 8 bases between. Germline V CDR1 and CDR2: SGHRS, YFSETQ. The CDR3 loop is CASSLEGKTDTQYF. Here the CDR3 DNA reads TGCGCCAGCAGCTTGGAAGGTAAAACAGATACGCAGTATTTT.

The chain joins TRBV20-1 to TRBJ1-5; 9 bases fit TRBD1. V was pared by 5 bases and J by 7 bases, with 9 bases of the junction left unmatched. From germline, CDR1 is DFQATT and CDR2 SNEGSKA (reference sequence). The CDR3 is made up of 14 amino acids. Here the CDR3 reads CSADGTGYWQPQHF. The CDR3 region has the DNA TGCAGTGCTGACGGGACAGGGTACTGGCAGCCCCAGCATTTT.